This T cell receptor (beta chain) was documented in a study of T cell responses to AZD1222 COVID-19 vaccine. In germline, CDR1 is SQVTM, CDR2 ANQGSEA. The CDR3 sequence is 13 residues long. V shed 3 bases and J shed 2 bases, with 10 bases lying between them. Study-wide results and caveats: Clonal diversity may have been underestimated in mostly white British donors. Distributed over spike, vaccine-associated CD4 TCRs predominated at 160-218 and 743-854.

Data came from immunoSEQ multiplex PCR; TCRdb stores just in-frame clones and leaves some out. The table records about 110,000 clones, 87% of them present only once. Comment on this clone: What it binds is not known.

The TCR originated in an adult who received the AZD1222 COVID-19 vaccine. The input for sequencing was peripheral blood, taken 28 days after the second AZD1222 dose. The chain couples TRBV29-1 to TRBJ1-2; D call uncertain. CDR3 in amino acids: CSVEAGVNYGYTF. CDR3 coding DNA: TGCAGCGTTGAGGCGGGAGTGAACTATGGCTACACCTTC.